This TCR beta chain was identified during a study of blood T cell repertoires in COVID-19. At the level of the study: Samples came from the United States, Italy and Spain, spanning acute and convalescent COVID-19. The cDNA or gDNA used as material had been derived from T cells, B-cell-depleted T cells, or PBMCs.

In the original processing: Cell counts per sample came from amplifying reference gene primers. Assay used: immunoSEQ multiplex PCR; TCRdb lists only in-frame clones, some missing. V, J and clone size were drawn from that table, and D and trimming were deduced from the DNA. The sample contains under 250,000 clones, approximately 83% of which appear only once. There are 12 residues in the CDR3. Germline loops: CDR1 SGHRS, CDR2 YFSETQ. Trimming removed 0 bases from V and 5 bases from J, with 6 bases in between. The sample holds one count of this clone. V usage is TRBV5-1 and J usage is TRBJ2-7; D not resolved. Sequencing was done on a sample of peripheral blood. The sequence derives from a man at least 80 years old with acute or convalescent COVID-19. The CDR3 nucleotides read TGCGCCAGCAGCTTGGACAGTAACGAGCAGTACTTC. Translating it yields CASSLDSNEQYF.